These 9 T cell receptor beta chains were sequenced from one sample in a study of metastatic and nonmetastatic thyroid tumors. Every patient was untreated before thyroid surgery. TCRdb re-clonotyped the PCR reads through MiXCR. The table shows about 16,000 clones, with about a quarter occurring only once. What was sequenced was blood. Source of these receptors: a male donor with papillary thyroid cancer or a benign thyroid nodule (not recorded which). Some clones in this sample may be carry-over from other donors' samples.

This clone is labeled as medium-sized. The chain employs TRBV19 and TRBJ1-5; D unresolved. Germline-derived CDR1 and CDR2 are LNHDA and SQIVND (reference sequence). The CDR3 length is 14 residues. The V end was cut by 3 bases, the J end by 4 bases, with 10 bases between. CDR3 region: CASSIVSKNQPQHF. For the CDR3, the DNA is TGTGCCAGTAGTATCGTCAGTAAGAATCAGCCCCAGCATTTT. The full variable domain, completed using reference TRBV19 and TRBJ1-5, is DGGITQSPKYLFRKEGQNVTLSCEQNLNHDAMYWYRQDPGQGLRLIYYSQIVNDFQKGDIAEGYSVSREKKESFPLTVTSAQKNPTAFYLCASSIVSKNQPQHFGDGTRLSIL.

This clone was counted at least ten times. Other DNA sequences of this sample code for an identical CDR3. The chain joins TRBV20-1 to TRBJ2-3; D uncertain. This CDR3 spans 13 amino acids. The germline CDR1 and CDR2 sequences are DFQATT and SNEGSKA (reference sequence). The V gene lost 6 bases and the J gene lost 1 base, with 11 bases spanning the gap. DNA of the CDR3: TGCAGTGCGAGCCTTTATGGCACAGATACGCAGTATTTT. It yields the protein CSASLYGTDTQYF.

This clone was picked up many times. The CDR3 DNA is TGTGCCAGCGCCCGGGGGTACTCTGGGGCCAACGTCCTGACTTTC. This codes for CASARGYSGANVLTF. This sequence joins TRBV6-1 and TRBJ2-6; tentative D call: TRBD2 (6 bases). Germline V CDR1 and CDR2: MNHNS, SASEGT. The CDR3 runs 15 residues. V was clipped by 8 bases and J by 0 bases, with 11 bases between them.

The chain uses TRBV20-1 and TRBJ2-7, with a tentative D call TRBD2 (6 bases). The CDR3 is 14 residues long. From germline, CDR1 is DFQATT and CDR2 SNEGSKA (reference sequence). Trimming pared 0 bases from V and 3 bases from J, leaving 12 bases between. The CDR3 here is CSARDPRLDYEQYF. CDR3 coding DNA: TGCAGTGCTAGAGATCCGAGACTAGACTACGAGCAGTACTTC.

In this sample, this clone turned up a few times. The chain has TRBV28 and TRBJ1-3, with 7 nucleotides matching TRBD1. This CDR3 comprises 15 residues. The V and J ends lost 3 bases and 2 bases, in that order; junction bases with no gene match: 4. Germline CDR1 is MDHEN and CDR2 is SYDVKM. The CDR3 sequence: CASSFPGQTGNTIYF. The CDR3 DNA reads TGTGCCAGCAGTTTTCCGGGACAGACTGGAAACACCATATATTTT.

This clone rates as medium-sized. CDR3 sequence: CASSFRPYLGYEQYF. The CDR3 DNA is TGTGCCAGCAGTTTCCGACCATATCTCGGCTACGAGCAGTACTTC. V and J are TRBV27 and TRBJ2-7; D remains ambiguous. There are 15 residues in the CDR3. V was pared by 3 bases and J by 3 bases, with 15 bases between. Germline CDR1 is MNHEY and CDR2 is SMNVEV (reference sequence).

At least ten counts were recorded for this clone. V gene TRBV27 combines with J gene TRBJ2-3; possible D gene TRBD2, 5 bases. The germline V gene encodes CDR1 MNHEY and CDR2 SMNVEV (reference sequence). V gave up 7 bases and J gave up 4 bases, with 15 bases separating them. The CDR3 extends over 14 amino acids. The DNA for the CDR3 is TGTGCCAGCAATAGTTACGGGGTGGCAGATACGCAGTATTTT. This gives the protein CASNSYGVADTQYF.

This clone was counted ten times or more. A much larger clonotype is one base distant, so this may be a read error. V gene TRBV6-1 combines with J gene TRBJ2-7; D gene ambiguous. Trimming left V 6 bases short and J 3 bases short, with 15 bases between. Germline CDR1 is MNHNS and CDR2 is SASEGT. This CDR3 is built from 14 residues. DNA for the CDR3: TGTGCCAGCAGAGGTAAAGCAACTTTCTACGAGCAGTACTTC. Protein: CASRGKATFYEQYF.

This chain links TRBV20-1 with TRBJ2-7; no firm D call. This CDR3 has 14 amino acids. CDR1 DFQATT and CDR2 SNEGSKA come from the germline V gene (reference sequence). V shed 1 base and J shed 0 bases, with 10 bases lying between them. CDR3 DNA sequence: TGCAGTGCTAGAGGGGCCGAAAGCTCCTACGAGCAGTACGTC. This translates into CSARGAESSYEQYV.